These 2 T cell receptor beta chains originate from one sample sequenced in a study of blood T cell repertoires in COVID-19. Sequenced by immunoSEQ multiplex PCR; TCRdb stores in-frame clones only, minus some. This sample has over 350,000 clones, with about 87% found just once. The sample consisted of PBMCs or T cells enriched from blood (not recorded which). The source of these receptors is a woman aged 50 to 60 who had recovered from COVID-19.

This sequence joins TRBV5-1 and TRBJ1-2; D is undetermined. Germline CDR1 and CDR2: SGHRS and YFSETQ. There are 13 residues in the CDR3. Between the trimmed V and J ends, which lost 5 bases and 3 bases, there was a span of 11 bases. The CDR3 here is CASSSDLHYGYTF. In DNA, the CDR3 is TGCGCCAGCAGTTCGGACTTACACTATGGCTACACCTTC.

The chain recombines TRBV4-3 with TRBJ2-2, with 8 bases identical to TRBD1. The germline V gene has CDR1 LGHNA and CDR2 YSLEER. After removal of 1 base from V and 1 base from J, the junction contained 2 bases not matched to a gene. CDR3 length: 16 amino acids. CDR3 residues: CASSQGTGRNTGELFF. In DNA form, the CDR3 reads TGCGCCAGCAGCCAAGGGACAGGGAGGAACACCGGGGAGCTGTTTTTT.